A selection of T cell receptor beta chains follows, all from one sample in a study of CD8 T cells in Susac syndrome. TCRdb passed the immunoSEQ multiplex PCR reads through MiXCR, listing each CDR3 protein once. The table has tens of thousands of distinct CDR3 sequences, about 95% seen once; the top ten hold around 0.4%. Sequenced material: CD8+ T cells from PBMCs. These receptor sequences come from a human donor with multiple sclerosis. CDR3s include the opening cysteine and the closing phenylalanine or tryptophan. A D gene is named only where the DNA matches it firmly. The size of a clone is reported for some rows only, either as once, few or many, or as a class for expanded clones.

abundance: .; j_gene: TRBJ1-2; v_gene: TRBV9; d_gene: TRBD1; CDR3aa: CASSVGTAPNPQMTNYGYTF; CDR3nt: TGTGCCAGCAGCGTTGGGACAGCCCCAAATCCCCAAATGACTAACTATGGCTACACCTTC
abundance: .; j_gene: TRBJ2-1; v_gene: TRBV11-2; d_gene: .; CDR3aa: CASSLVGNEQFF; CDR3nt: TGTGCCAGCAGCTTAGTTGGCAATGAGCAGTTCTTC
abundance: .; j_gene: TRBJ2-3; v_gene: TRBV29-1; d_gene: TRBD2; CDR3aa: CSVSGTSGGTDTQYF; CDR3nt: TGCAGCGTTTCCGGGACTAGCGGGGGTACAGATACGCAGTATTTT
abundance: few; j_gene: TRBJ2-1; v_gene: TRBV28; d_gene: .; CDR3aa: CASSSGPNEQFF; CDR3nt: TGTGCCAGCAGTTCGGGCCCCAATGAGCAGTTCTTC
abundance: .; j_gene: TRBJ2-7; v_gene: TRBV29-1; d_gene: TRBD2; CDR3aa: CSVAAGGRYEQYF; CDR3nt: TGCAGCGTTGCGGCGGGGGGTCGTTACGAGCAGTACTTC
abundance: .; j_gene: TRBJ2-7; v_gene: TRBV3-1; d_gene: .; CDR3aa: CASSQGVTGPSYEQYF; CDR3nt: TGTGCCAGCAGCCAAGGGGTAACAGGTCCCTCCTACGAGCAGTACTTC
abundance: .; j_gene: TRBJ1-2; v_gene: TRBV30; d_gene: TRBD1; CDR3aa: CAWAQGGHLGYTF; CDR3nt: TGTGCCTGGGCACAGGGGGGTCATCTTGGCTACACCTTC
abundance: .; j_gene: TRBJ2-5; v_gene: TRBV5-1; d_gene: .; CDR3aa: CASSNGQETQYF; CDR3nt: TGCGCCAGCAGCAACGGTCAAGAGACCCAGTACTTC
abundance: once; j_gene: TRBJ1-1; v_gene: TRBV7-9; d_gene: .; CDR3aa: CASSGDPNTEAFF; CDR3nt: TGTGCCAGCAGCGGGGATCCGAACACTGAAGCTTTCTTT
abundance: .; j_gene: TRBJ2-7; v_gene: TRBV19; d_gene: TRBD1; CDR3aa: CASSIDRRQGTSYEQYF; CDR3nt: TGTGCCAGTAGTATAGATCGCCGACAGGGGACTTCCTACGAGCAGTACTTC
abundance: .; j_gene: TRBJ1-5; v_gene: TRBV28; d_gene: .; CDR3aa: CASSRTAGNQPQHF; CDR3nt: TGTGCCAGCAGCCGGACCGCGGGCAATCAGCCCCAGCATTTT
abundance: .; j_gene: TRBJ2-7; v_gene: TRBV2; d_gene: .; CDR3aa: CASSESVPTSSGYEQYF; CDR3nt: TGTGCCAGCAGTGAGTCAGTACCGACTTCTTCGGGATACGAGCAGTACTTC